This T cell receptor beta chain was recovered during a study of T cells after yellow fever vaccination. Study results and limitations: A small proportion of clonotypes was detected in both the CD4 and CD8 compartments.

TCRdb reprocessed the 5' RACE reads via MiXCR and lists one record per CDR3 protein. The sample carries about 360,000 distinct CDR3 sequences, 6.2% recorded once. V lost 3 bases to trimming and J lost 9 bases, with 14 bases between them. The germline V gene encodes CDR1 MDHEN and CDR2 SYDVKM. The CDR3 sequence is 13 residues long. This clonotype was seen more than once but under ten times. Antigen specificity is unknown. Specimen: PBMCs, collected 5 days after the yellow fever booster vaccination. The TCR sequence derives from a man aged 25-45 years who received the YFV17D yellow fever vaccine. The chain recombines TRBV28 with TRBJ2-5, with D perhaps given as TRBD1 or TRBD2 (5 bases each). DNA of the CDR3: TGTGCCAGCAGTTTGGGGGACCCAGCGTCCCAGTACTTC. It encodes CASSLGDPASQYF.